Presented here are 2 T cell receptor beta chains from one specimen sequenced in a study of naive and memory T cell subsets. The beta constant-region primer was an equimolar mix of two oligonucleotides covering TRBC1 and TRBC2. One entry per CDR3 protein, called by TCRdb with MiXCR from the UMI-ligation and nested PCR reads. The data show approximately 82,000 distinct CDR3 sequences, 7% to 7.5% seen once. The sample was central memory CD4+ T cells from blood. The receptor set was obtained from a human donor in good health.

CDR3 sequence (DNA): TGTGCCAGCAGTTTGAACAGGAACACTGAAGCTTTCTTT. It specifies CASSLNRNTEAFF. The chain has TRBV27 and TRBJ1-1; D is undetermined. This CDR3 comprises 13 residues. From germline, CDR1 is MNHEY and CDR2 SMNVEV (reference sequence). V was clipped by 3 bases and J by 1 base, with 6 bases between them.

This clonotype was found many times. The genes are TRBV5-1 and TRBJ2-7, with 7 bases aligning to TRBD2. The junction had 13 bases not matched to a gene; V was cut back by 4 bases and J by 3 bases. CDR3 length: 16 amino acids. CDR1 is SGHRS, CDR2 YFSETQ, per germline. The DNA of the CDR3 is TGCGCCAGCAGCGCACGACTAGCCGCGGGGAACTACGAGCAGTACTTC. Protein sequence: CASSARLAAGNYEQYF.